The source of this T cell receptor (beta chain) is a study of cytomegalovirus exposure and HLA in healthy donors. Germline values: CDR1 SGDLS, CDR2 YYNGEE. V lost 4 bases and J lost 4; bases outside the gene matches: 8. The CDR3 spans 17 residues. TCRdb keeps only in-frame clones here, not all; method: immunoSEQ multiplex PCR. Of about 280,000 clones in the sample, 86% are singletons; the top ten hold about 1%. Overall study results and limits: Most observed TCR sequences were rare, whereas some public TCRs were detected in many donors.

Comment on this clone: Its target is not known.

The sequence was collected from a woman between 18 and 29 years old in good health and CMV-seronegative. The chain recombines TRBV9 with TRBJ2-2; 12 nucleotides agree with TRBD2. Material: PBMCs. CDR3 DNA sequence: TGTGCCAGCAGCCCAAGCCTAGCGGGAGGGGGCACCGGGGAGCTGTTTTTT. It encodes CASSPSLAGGGTGELFF.